Reported below is one T cell receptor beta chain. Its antigen is unknown. The CDR3 loop spans 16 amino acids. V was pared by 0 bases and J by 0 bases, with 2 bases of the junction left unmatched. The germline V gene has CDR1 SGHDN and CDR2 FVKESK. These data are taken from a study of OX40 agonist ivuxolimab in advanced cancers. Study details: The dose of intravenous ivuxolimab that patients received every 2 weeks ranged from 0.01 to 10 mg/kg. Enrolled patients in dose escalation had cancers that were hepatocellular carcinoma, melanoma, renal cell or head and neck cancer.

Method: immunoSEQ multiplex PCR; TCRdb's copy keeps in-frame clones and lacks some. Of about 82,000 clones listed, less than 85% are singletons. The study, taken as a whole, reports: The study observed clonal expansion of CD4+ and CD8+ blood T cells by week 6 at 0.1 to 3.0 mg/kg.

Sequencing used CD4+ or CD8+ T cells sorted from blood, obtained in a trial of the OX40 agonist ivuxolimab. This chain uses TRBV14 with TRBJ2-1; TRBD1 matches 7 bases. The sequence derives from an adult with an advanced solid tumor such as melanoma, head and neck, liver or kidney cancer. CDR3 nucleotides: TGTGCCAGCAGCCAAGATGACAGGGCCTCCTACAATGAGCAGTTCTTC. Its translation: CASSQDDRASYNEQFF.